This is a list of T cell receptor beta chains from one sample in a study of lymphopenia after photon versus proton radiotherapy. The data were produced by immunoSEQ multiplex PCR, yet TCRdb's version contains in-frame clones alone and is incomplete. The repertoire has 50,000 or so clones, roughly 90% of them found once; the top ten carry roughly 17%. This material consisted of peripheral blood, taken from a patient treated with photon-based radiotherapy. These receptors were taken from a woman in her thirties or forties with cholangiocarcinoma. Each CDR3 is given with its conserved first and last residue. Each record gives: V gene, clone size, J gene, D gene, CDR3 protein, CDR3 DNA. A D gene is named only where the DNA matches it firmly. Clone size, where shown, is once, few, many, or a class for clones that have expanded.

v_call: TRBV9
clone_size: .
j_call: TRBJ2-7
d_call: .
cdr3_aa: CASTSGGPEQYF
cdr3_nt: TGTGCCAGCACCTCCGGGGGCCCCGAGCAGTACTTC

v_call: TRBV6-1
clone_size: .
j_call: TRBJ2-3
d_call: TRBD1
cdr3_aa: CASNTRGRLDTQYF
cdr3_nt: TGTGCCAGCAATACAAGGGGGCGACTGGATACGCAGTATTTT

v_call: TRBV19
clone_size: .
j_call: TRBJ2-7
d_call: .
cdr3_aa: CVLLGQYF
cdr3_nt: TGTGTCCTACTCGGGCAGTACTTC

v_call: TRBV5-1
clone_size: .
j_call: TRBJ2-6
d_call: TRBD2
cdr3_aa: CASSPRGGRGSGANVLTF
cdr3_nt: TGCGCCAGCAGCCCCCGCGGGGGGCGCGGTTCCGGGGCCAACGTCCTGACTTTC

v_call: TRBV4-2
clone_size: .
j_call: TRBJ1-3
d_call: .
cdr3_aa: CASSAITGSGNTIYF
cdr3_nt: TGTGCCAGCAGCGCTATTACAGGGTCCGGAAACACCATATATTTT

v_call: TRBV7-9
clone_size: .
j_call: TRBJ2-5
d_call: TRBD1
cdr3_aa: CASSLTGIQETQYF
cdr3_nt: TGTGCCAGCAGCCTGACAGGGATCCAAGAGACCCAGTACTTC

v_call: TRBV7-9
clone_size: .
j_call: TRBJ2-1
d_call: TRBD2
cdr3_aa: CASSLVSGGQNNEQFF
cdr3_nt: TGTGCCAGCAGCTTAGTGTCGGGAGGTCAAAACAATGAGCAGTTCTTC

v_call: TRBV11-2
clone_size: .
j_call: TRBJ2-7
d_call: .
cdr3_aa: CASSFHYEQYF
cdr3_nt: TGTGCCAGCAGCTTTCACTACGAGCAGTACTTC

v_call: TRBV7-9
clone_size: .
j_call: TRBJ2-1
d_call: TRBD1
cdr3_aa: CASSLVVQGRDNEQFF
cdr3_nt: TGTGCCAGCAGCTTAGTAGTACAGGGGCGGGACAATGAGCAGTTCTTC

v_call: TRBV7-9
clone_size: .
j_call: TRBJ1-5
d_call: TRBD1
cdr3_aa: CASSSGETGDKQPQHF
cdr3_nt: TGTGCCAGCAGCTCCGGCGAGACAGGGGATAAACAGCCCCAGCATTTT

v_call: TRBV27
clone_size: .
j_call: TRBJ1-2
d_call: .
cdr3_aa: CASSRIGPPTRANYGYTF
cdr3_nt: TGTGCCAGCAGTCGGATCGGCCCCCCGACAAGAGCTAACTATGGCTACACCTTC

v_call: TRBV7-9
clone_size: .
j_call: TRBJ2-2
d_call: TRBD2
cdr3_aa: CASSSPGLAGGVTGELFF
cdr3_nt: TGTGCCAGCAGCTCCCCGGGACTAGCGGGAGGGGTCACCGGGGAGCTGTTTTTT

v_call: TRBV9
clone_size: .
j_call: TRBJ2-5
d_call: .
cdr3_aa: CASSVDPGGETQYF
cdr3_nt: TGTGCCAGCAGCGTAGATCCCGGAGGGGAGACCCAGTACTTC

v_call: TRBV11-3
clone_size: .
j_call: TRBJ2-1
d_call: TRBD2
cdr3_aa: CASSSLAGNNEQFF
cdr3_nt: TGTGCCAGCAGCTCACTAGCGGGAAACAATGAGCAGTTCTTC

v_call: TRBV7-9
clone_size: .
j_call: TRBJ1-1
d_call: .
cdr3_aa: CASSLGRGEAFF
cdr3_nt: TGTGCCAGCAGCTTAGGAAGGGGAGAAGCTTTCTTT

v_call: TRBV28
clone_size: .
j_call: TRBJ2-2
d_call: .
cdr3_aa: CASSFGRGRTGELFF
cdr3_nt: TGTGCCAGCAGTTTCGGCAGGGGACGAACCGGGGAGCTGTTTTTT

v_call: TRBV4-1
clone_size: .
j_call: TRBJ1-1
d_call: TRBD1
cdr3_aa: CASRPSTGQNTEAFF
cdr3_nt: TGCGCCAGCAGGCCCTCGACAGGGCAGAACACTGAAGCTTTCTTT

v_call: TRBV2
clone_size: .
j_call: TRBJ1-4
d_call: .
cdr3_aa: CASSETGGEKLFF
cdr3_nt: TGTGCCAGCAGTGAGACGGGGGGGGAAAAACTGTTTTTT

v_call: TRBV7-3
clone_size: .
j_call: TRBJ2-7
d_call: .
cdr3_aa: CASSSTLGGEQYF
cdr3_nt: TGTGCCAGCAGCTCCACCTTAGGGGGCGAGCAGTACTTC

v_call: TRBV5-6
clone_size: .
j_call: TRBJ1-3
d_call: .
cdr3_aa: CASSLGRVSGNTIYF
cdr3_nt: TGTGCCAGCAGCTTGGGGAGAGTCTCTGGAAACACCATATATTTT

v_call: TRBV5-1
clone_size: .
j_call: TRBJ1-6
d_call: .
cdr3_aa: CASSLEGDSPLHF
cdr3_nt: TGCGCCAGCAGCTTGGAAGGTGATTCACCCCTCCACTTT

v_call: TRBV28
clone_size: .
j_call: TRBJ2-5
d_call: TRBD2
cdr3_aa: CASSLRLAGGQETQYF
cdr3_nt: TGTGCCAGCAGTTTACGATTAGCGGGGGGACAAGAGACCCAGTACTTC

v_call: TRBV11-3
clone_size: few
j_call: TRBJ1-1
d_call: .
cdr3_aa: CASSPRTETEAFF
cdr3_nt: TGTGCCAGCAGCCCTCGGACTGAGACTGAAGCTTTCTTT

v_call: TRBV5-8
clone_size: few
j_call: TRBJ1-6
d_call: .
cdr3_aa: CASSFRFGSPLHF
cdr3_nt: TGTGCCAGCAGCTTCCGCTTTGGGTCACCCCTCCACTTT

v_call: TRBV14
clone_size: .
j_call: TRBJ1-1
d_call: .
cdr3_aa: CASSQLGGPKAFF
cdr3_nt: TGTGCCAGCAGCCAACTAGGCGGGCCAAAAGCTTTCTTT

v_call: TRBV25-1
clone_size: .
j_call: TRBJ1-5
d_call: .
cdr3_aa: CASSEFAGPPQHF
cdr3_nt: TGTGCCAGCAGTGAATTTGCCGGTCCGCCCCAGCATTTT

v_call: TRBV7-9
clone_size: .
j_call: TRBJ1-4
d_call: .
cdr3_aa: CASSLAPGRGGEKLFF
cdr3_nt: TGTGCCAGCAGCTTAGCCCCCGGCAGGGGAGGGGAAAAACTGTTTTTT

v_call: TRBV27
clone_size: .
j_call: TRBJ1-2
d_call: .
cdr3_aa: CASSGGNNYGYTF
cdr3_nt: TGTGCCAGCAGTGGAGGGAACAACTATGGCTACACCTTC

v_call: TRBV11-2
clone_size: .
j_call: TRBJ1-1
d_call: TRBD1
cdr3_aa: CASSQVRGISEAFF
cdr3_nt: TGTGCCAGCAGCCAAGTCAGGGGGATCTCTGAAGCTTTCTTT

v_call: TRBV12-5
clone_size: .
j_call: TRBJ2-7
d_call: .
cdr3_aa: CASGLGAWEQYF
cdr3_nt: TGTGCTAGTGGGCTCGGGGCTTGGGAGCAGTACTTC

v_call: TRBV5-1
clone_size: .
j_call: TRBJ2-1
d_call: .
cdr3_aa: CASSGGDRQVYNEQFF
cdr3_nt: TGCGCCAGCAGCGGGGGGGACAGACAAGTTTACAATGAGCAGTTCTTC

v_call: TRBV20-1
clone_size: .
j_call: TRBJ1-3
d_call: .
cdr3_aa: CSASLENTIYF
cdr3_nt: TGCAGTGCTAGTTTAGAAAACACCATATATTTT

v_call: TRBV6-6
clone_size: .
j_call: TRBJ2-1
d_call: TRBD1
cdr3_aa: CASSSGQATYNEQFF
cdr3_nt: TGTGCCAGCAGCTCCGGACAGGCTACTTACAATGAGCAGTTCTTC

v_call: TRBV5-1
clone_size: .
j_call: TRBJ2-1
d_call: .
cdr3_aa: CASSLFPGNNEQFF
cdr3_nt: TGCGCCAGCAGCTTGTTCCCCGGAAACAATGAGCAGTTCTTC

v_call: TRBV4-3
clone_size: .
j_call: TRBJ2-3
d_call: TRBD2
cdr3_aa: CASSQETSGTDTQYF
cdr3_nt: TGCGCCAGCAGCCAAGAGACTAGCGGCACAGATACGCAGTATTTT

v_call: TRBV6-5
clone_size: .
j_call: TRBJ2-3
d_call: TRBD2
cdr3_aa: CASSSGGATPDTQYF
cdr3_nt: TGTGCCAGTTCTAGCGGGGGAGCAACACCAGATACGCAGTATTTT

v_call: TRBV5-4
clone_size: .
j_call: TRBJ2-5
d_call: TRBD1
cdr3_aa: CASSKAGQEYQETQYF
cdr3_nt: TGTGCCAGCAGCAAGGCGGGACAGGAGTACCAAGAGACCCAGTACTTC

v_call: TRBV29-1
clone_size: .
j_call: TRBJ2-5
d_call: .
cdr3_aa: CSVDRLETQYF
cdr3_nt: TGCAGCGTCGACAGGCTGGAGACCCAGTACTTC

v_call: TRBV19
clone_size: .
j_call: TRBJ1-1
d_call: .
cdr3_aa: CASNPGHNTEAFF
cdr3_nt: TGTGCCAGTAACCCGGGACACAACACTGAAGCTTTCTTT

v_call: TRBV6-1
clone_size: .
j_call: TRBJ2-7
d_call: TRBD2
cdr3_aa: CASRPKRGSSYEQYF
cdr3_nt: TGTGCCAGCAGGCCCAAGCGGGGGAGCTCCTACGAGCAGTACTTC

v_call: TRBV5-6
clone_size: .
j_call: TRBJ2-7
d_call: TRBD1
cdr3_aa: CASRRQGNYEQYF
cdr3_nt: TGTGCCAGCAGACGACAGGGGAACTACGAGCAGTACTTC

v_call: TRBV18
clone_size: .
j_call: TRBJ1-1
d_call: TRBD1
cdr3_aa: CASSQTGTAWTEAFF
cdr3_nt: TGTGCCAGCTCACAAACCGGGACAGCTTGGACTGAAGCTTTCTTT

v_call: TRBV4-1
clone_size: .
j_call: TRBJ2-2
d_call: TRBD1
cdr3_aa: CASSQGDRGTGELFF
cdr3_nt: TGCGCCAGCAGCCAAGGCGACAGGGGCACCGGGGAGCTGTTTTTT

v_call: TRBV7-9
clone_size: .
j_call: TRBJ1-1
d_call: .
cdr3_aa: CASSYGGNTEAFF
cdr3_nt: TGTGCCAGCAGCTACGGTGGGAACACTGAAGCTTTCTTT

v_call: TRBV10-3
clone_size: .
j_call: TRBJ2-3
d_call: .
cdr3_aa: CAIGPGQDFSTDTQYF
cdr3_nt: TGTGCCATCGGCCCCGGGCAGGACTTTAGCACAGATACGCAGTATTTT

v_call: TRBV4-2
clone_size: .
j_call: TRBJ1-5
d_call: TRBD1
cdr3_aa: CASSLQGVDQPQHF
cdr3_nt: TGTGCCAGCAGCCTGCAGGGGGTCGATCAGCCCCAGCATTTT

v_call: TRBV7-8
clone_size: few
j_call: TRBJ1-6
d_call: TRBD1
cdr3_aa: CASSPRDRGPDSPLHF
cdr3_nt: TGTGCCAGCAGCCCGCGGGACAGGGGGCCGGATTCACCCCTCCACTTT

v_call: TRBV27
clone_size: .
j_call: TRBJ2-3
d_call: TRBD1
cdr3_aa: CASSPLGTGGRVSQYF
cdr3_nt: TGTGCCAGCAGTCCGCTAGGGACAGGGGGTAGGGTGTCGCAGTATTTT

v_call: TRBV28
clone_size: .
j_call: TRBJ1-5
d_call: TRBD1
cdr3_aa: CAENGQENQPQHF
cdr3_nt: TGTGCCGAGAATGGACAGGAGAATCAGCCCCAGCATTTT

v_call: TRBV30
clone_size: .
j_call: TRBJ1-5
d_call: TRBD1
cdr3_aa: CAWSPGTGGQPQHF
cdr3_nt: TGTGCCTGGAGCCCGGGGACAGGGGGACAGCCCCAGCATTTT

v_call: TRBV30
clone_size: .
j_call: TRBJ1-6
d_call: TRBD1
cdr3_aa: CAWSRTGARNSPLHF
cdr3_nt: TGTGCCTGGAGTCGAACAGGGGCTCGTAATTCACCCCTCCACTTT

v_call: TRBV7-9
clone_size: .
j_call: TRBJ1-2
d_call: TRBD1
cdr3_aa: CASSRFDRVSGYTF
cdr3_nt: TGTGCCAGCAGCCGATTTGACAGGGTGAGCGGCTACACCTTC

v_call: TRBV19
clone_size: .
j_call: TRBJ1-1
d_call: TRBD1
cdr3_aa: CASSVGQSMNTEAFF
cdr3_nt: TGTGCCAGTAGTGTGGGACAGAGCATGAACACTGAAGCTTTCTTT